This TCR beta chain was recorded in a study of blood T cell repertoires in COVID-19. Turning to the study itself: Sources were T cells, B-cell-depleted T cells, or PBMCs; the material itself was cDNA or gDNA.

Worth noting for this clone: Sequence at one end of the junction differs from germline and may be a read error.

Under the authors' procedure: Quantification of nucleated cells was approximated via reference gene primer amplification. The repertoire was sequenced with immunoSEQ multiplex PCR; TCRdb's copy has only in-frame clones and lacks some. V and J calls and clone size come straight from that table; D and trimming were deduced from the DNA. This sample has about 170,000 clones, with roughly 80% found just once. Seattle participants joined during active infection and were tracked over time. The CDR3 is made up of 16 amino acids. Germline values: CDR1 ENHRY, CDR2 SYGVKD. Material for sequencing was peripheral blood. This rearrangement joins TRBV10-3 to TRBJ1-2; the match to TRBD1 covers 10 bases. This TCR derives from a woman between 70 and 85 years old with COVID-19, enrolled during active disease. The CDR3 protein is CAISESLGQGSYGYTF. DNA of the CDR3: TGTGCCATCAGCGAGTCATTGGGACAGGGGTCCTATGGCTACACCTTC.